This entry features one TCR beta chain sequence. Libraries were prepared by immunoSEQ multiplex PCR; TCRdb keeps only in-frame clonotypes and omits some of them. This table has roughly 100,000 clones, around four fifths appearing once. The data derive from a study of control samples from healthy donors and cancer patients. CDR1 and CDR2 from the germline V gene are KGHDR and SFDVKD. This CDR3 comprises 16 residues. Trimming took 4 bases from V and 3 from J; bases not matched to a gene: 7. The TCR comes from a woman in her forties or fifties in good health. This rearrangement joins TRBV24-1 to TRBJ1-2, with 10 bases matching TRBD1. The specimen was blood. CDR3 amino acids: CATSDLGQGIYYGYTF. CDR3 nucleotide sequence: TGTGCCACCAGTGACCTGGGACAGGGGATTTACTATGGCTACACCTTC.